One and the same sample provided the 9 T cell receptor beta chains below, sequenced in a study of blood T cell repertoires in COVID-19. TCRdb's table, derived via immunoSEQ multiplex PCR, lists solely in-frame clones and lacks some. The table shows fewer than 200,000 clones, with around 82% occurring only once. The sample comprised peripheral blood. The source is a woman of 80 years or more with acute or convalescent COVID-19.

The chain combines TRBV10-3 with TRBJ2-3, with TRBD2 identical over 7 bases. J gave up 0 bases and V 4 bases, and 7 bases lay outside the gene matches. Germline values: CDR1 ENHRY, CDR2 SYGVKD. The CDR3 spans 16 residues. CDR3 amino acids: CAISGRGLGSTDTQYF. The CDR3 region has the DNA TGTGCCATCAGTGGACGAGGACTAGGTAGCACAGATACGCAGTATTTT.

The CDR3 loop reads CAWSVNSLSTDTQYF. Here the CDR3 DNA reads TGTGCCTGGAGTGTTAACAGTCTTAGCACAGATACGCAGTATTTT. This chain connects TRBV30 to TRBJ2-3, with D unresolved. This CDR3 contains 15 residues. CDR1 is GTSNPN, CDR2 SVGIG, per germline (reference sequence). The V end was cut by 0 bases, the J end by 0 bases, with 10 bases between.

The chain joins TRBV7-2 to TRBJ1-3; D ambiguous. V was cut by 3 bases and J by 5 bases, with 2 bases left in between. Looked up from germline, CDR1 is SGHTA and CDR2 is FQGNSA. The length of the CDR3 is 11 residues. CDR3: CASSFRNTIYF. Here the CDR3 DNA reads TGTGCCAGCAGCTTTAGAAACACCATATATTTT.

The gene calls are TRBV11-2 and TRBJ2-5; tentatively, D is TRBD2 (5 bases). V was shortened by 5 bases and J by 5 bases, with 18 bases between the two germline ends. This CDR3 comprises 15 residues. The germline CDR1 and CDR2 sequences are SGHAT and FQNNGV. The CDR3 protein is CASSKTITGGETQYF. CDR3 sequence (DNA): TGTGCCAGCAGCAAAACAATAACCGGCGGGGAGACCCAGTACTTC.

The table lists this clone with a count of one. This rearrangement joins TRBV6-5 to TRBJ1-5, with 7 bases identical to TRBD1. CDR3 length: 15 residues. Trimming took 5 bases from V and 3 from J; bases not matched to a gene: 7. The germline CDR1 and CDR2 sequences are MNHEY and SVGAGI. The DNA of the CDR3 is TGTGCCAGCAGTAGGACAGGAGATCTCAATCAGCCCCAGCATTTT. It specifies CASSRTGDLNQPQHF.

V gene TRBV6-5 combines with J gene TRBJ1-2, with TRBD1 identical over 9 bases. The CDR3 extends over 13 amino acids. In germline, CDR1 is MNHEY, CDR2 SVGAGI. The junction had 3 bases not matched to a gene; V was cut back by 7 bases and J by 3 bases. For the CDR3, the DNA is TGTGCCAGCACTCGGACAGGGGACTATGGCTACACCTTC. Translated, it gives CASTRTGDYGYTF.

The chain couples TRBV4-1 to TRBJ1-5; a weak D match, TRBD1 (5 bases). Per germline, CDR1 MGHRA and CDR2 YSYEKL. V was trimmed by 4 bases and J by 0 bases, leaving 7 bases between them. This CDR3 is built from 14 residues. Written as DNA, the CDR3 is TGCGCCAGCAGCCCGACAGTTAGCAATCAGCCCCAGCATTTT. Residues: CASSPTVSNQPQHF.

This chain joins TRBV27 and TRBJ1-2; 8 nucleotides align to TRBD1. The germline gives CDR1 MNHEY, CDR2 SMNVEV (reference sequence). Trimming removed 3 bases from V and 3 bases from J; junction bases left unmatched: 6. CDR3 length equals 15 residues. In nucleotides, the CDR3 is TGTGCCAGCAGTTTTGGGGACAGGCTAGACTATGGCTACACCTTC. Translation: CASSFGDRLDYGYTF.

This rearrangement joins TRBV19 to TRBJ1-4; TRBD1 agrees at 9 bases. Germline assignment: CDR1 LNHDA and CDR2 SQIVND (reference sequence). J was trimmed by 3 bases and V by 6 bases; bases with no gene match: 8. The CDR3 totals 16 residues. CDR3 DNA: TGTGCCAGTAGAGGACAGGGGCTGAAAGCTAATGAAAAACTGTTTTTT. This encodes CASRGQGLKANEKLFF. Supplemented by reference TRBV19 and TRBJ1-4, the full variable domain reads DGGITQSPKYLFRKEGQNVTLSCEQNLNHDAMYWYRQDPGQGLRLIYYSQIVNDFQKGDIAEGYSVSREKKESFPLTVTSAQKNPTAFYLCASRGQGLKANEKLFFGSGTQLSVL.